The text below deals with one TCR beta chain. This sample is drawn from a study of cytomegalovirus exposure and HLA in healthy donors. Study at large: Early on, a data release was issued that held 80 million or so unique TCRs from HLA-typed donors.

From germline, CDR1 is SQVTM and CDR2 ANQGSEA. The CDR3 sequence is 12 residues long. V gave up 5 bases and J gave up 9 bases, with 17 bases separating them. Amplification used 60 Vbeta primers and 13 Jbeta primers. Original analysis: Among the unique TCR beta chains that a later analysis counted, 70 million to 85 million in all, 10 million to 14 million were shared. Repertoires were generated with immunoSEQ multiplex PCR, while TCRdb's copy carries only in-frame clones and drops some. V and J calls and clone size follow that table, whereas D and trimming were derived from the DNA. The table includes approximately 93,000 clones, 82% detected once.

The specimen sequenced was PBMCs. The clonotype was recovered from a man over 45 in good health and CMV-seronegative. The rearrangement links TRBV29-1 to TRBJ2-7; weak D call: TRBD2 (6 bases). The CDR3 region is CSVHNRAEGQYF. Here the CDR3 DNA reads TGCAGCGTTCACAATCGGGCGGAGGGGCAGTACTTC.